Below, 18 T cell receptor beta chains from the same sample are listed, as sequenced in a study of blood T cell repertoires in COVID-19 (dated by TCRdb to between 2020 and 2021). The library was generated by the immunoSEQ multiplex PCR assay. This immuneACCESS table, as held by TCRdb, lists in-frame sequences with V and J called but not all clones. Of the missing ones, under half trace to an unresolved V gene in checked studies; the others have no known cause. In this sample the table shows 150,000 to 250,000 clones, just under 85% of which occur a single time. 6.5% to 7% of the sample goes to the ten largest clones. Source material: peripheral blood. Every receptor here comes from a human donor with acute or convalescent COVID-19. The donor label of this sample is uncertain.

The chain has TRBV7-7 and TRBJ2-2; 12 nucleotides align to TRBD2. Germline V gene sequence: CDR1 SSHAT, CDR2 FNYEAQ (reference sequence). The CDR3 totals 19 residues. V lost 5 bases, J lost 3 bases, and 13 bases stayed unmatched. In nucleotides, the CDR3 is TGTGCCAGCAGCCCCCTGTCCCAGACTAGCGGGAGTCACACCGGGGAGCTGTTTTTT. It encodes CASSPLSQTSGSHTGELFF.

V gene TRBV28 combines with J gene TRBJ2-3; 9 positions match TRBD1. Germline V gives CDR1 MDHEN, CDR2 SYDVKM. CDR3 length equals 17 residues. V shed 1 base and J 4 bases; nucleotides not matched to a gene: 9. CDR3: CASSLSAGQGFADTQYF. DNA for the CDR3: TGTGCCAGCAGTTTATCGGCGGGACAGGGATTCGCAGATACGCAGTATTTT.

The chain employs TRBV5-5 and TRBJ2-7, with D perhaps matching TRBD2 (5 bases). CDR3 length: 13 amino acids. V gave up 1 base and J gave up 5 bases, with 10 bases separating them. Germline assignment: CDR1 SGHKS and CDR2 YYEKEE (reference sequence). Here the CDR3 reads CASSLRGLDEQYF. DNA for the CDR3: TGTGCCAGCAGCTTGAGAGGGTTGGACGAGCAGTACTTC.

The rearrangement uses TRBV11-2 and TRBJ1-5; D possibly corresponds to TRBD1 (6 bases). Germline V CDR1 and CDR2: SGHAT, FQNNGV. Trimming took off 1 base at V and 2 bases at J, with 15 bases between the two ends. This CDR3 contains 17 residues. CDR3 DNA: TGTGCCAGCAGCTTAGGAGGGACAAGTTTCGGCAATCAGCCCCAGCATTTT. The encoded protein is CASSLGGTSFGNQPQHF.

The CDR3 bases are TGTGCCAGTAGTCCCAAACAGGGATCGACATACGAGCAGTACTTC. This encodes CASSPKQGSTYEQYF. The genes are TRBV19 and TRBJ2-7, with a weak D call TRBD1 (6 bases). Germline V gene data show CDR1 as LNHDA and CDR2 as SQIVND (reference sequence). This CDR3 has 15 residues. Trimming stripped 5 bases from V and 4 bases from J, with 18 bases between.

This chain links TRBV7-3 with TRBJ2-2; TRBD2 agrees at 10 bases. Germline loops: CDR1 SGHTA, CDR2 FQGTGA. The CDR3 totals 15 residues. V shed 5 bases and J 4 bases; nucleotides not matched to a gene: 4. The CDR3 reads CASSPRTSGTGELFF. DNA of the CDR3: TGTGCCAGCAGCCCTCGGACTAGCGGCACCGGGGAGCTGTTTTTT.

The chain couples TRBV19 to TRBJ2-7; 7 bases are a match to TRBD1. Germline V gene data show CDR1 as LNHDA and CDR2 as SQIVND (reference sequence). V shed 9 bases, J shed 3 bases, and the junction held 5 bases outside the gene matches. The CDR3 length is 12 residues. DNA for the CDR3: TGTGCCAGGGGGACAGAGGTCTACGAGCAGTACTTC. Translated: CARGTEVYEQYF.

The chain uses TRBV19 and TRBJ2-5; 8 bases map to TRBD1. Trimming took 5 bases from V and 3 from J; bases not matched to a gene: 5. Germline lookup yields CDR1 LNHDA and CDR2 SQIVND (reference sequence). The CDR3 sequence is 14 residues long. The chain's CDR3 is CASSSWTGKETQYF. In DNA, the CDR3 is TGTGCCAGTAGTTCCTGGACAGGGAAAGAGACCCAGTACTTC.

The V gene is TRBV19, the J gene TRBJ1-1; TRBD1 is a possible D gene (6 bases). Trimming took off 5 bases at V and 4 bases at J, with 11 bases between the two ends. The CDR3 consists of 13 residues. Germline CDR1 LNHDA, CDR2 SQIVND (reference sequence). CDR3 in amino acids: CASSFPQGTEAFF. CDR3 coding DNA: TGTGCCAGTAGTTTCCCACAGGGCACTGAAGCTTTCTTT.

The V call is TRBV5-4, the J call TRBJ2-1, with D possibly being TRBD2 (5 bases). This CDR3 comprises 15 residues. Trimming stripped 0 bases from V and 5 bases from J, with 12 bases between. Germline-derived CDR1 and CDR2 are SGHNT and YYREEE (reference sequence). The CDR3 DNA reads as TGTGCCAGCAGCTTGGTACAGCGGAATAACAATGAGCAGTTCTTC. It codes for CASSLVQRNNNEQFF. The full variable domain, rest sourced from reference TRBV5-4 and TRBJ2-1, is ETGVTQSPTHLIKTRGQQVTLRCSSQSGHNTVSWYQQALGQGPQFIFQYYREEENGRGNFPPRFSGLQFPNYSSELNVNALELDDSALYLCASSLVQRNNNEQFFGPGTRLTVL.

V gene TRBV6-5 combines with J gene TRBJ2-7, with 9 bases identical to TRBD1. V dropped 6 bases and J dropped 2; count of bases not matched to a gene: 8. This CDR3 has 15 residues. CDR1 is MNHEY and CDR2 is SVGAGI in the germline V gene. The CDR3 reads CASSRRDRAAYEQYF. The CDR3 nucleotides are TGTGCCAGCAGCCGCCGGGACAGGGCCGCCTACGAGCAGTACTTC.

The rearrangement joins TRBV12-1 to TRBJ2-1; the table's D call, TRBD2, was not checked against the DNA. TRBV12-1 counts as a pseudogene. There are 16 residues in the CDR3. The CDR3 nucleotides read TGTGCCAGCAGCCTAGTACGGTTATACTCCTACAATGAGCAGTTCTTC. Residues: CASSLVRLYSYNEQFF.

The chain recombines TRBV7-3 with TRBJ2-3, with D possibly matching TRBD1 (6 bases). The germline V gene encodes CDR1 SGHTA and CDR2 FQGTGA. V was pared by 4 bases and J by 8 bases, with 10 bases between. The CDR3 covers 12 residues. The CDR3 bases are TGTGCCAGCAGCTCCACAGGGTTTACGCAGTATTTT. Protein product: CASSSTGFTQYF.

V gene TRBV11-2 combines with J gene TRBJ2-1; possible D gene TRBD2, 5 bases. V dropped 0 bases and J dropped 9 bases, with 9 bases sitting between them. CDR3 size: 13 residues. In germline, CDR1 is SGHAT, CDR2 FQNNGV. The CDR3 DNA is TGTGCCAGCAGCTTAGATCGGGGTGTTGAGCAGTTCTTC. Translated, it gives CASSLDRGVEQFF.

CDR3 sequence: CASSQATGGVEKLFF. As DNA, the CDR3 is TGCGCCAGCAGCCAAGCTACAGGGGGAGTTGAAAAACTGTTTTTT. J is TRBJ1-4 and V is TRBV4-3, with 8 bases identical to TRBD1. The J segment lost 7 bases and the V segment lost 1 base, leaving 5 bases of the junction unmatched. This CDR3 has 15 residues. The germline CDR1 and CDR2 sequences are LGHNA and YSLEER.

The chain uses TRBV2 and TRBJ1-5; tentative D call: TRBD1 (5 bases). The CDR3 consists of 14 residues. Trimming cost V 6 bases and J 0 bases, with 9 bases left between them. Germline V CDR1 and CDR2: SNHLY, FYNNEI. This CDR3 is CASRGRRSNQPQHF. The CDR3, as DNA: TGTGCCAGCAGGGGGCGTCGTAGCAATCAGCCCCAGCATTTT.

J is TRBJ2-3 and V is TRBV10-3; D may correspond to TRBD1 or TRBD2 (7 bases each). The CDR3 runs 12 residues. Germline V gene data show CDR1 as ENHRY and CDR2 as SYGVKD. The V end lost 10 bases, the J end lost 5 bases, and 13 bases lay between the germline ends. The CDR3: CATRGGLDTQYF. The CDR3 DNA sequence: TGTGCCACCAGGGGGGGTTTAGATACGCAGTATTTT.

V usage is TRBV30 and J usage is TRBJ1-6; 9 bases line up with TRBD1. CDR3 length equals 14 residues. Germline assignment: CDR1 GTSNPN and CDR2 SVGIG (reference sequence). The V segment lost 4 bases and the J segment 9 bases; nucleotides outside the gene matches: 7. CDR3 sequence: CAWTYWDRVSPLHF. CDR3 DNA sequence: TGTGCCTGGACCTACTGGGACAGGGTTTCACCCCTCCACTTT.